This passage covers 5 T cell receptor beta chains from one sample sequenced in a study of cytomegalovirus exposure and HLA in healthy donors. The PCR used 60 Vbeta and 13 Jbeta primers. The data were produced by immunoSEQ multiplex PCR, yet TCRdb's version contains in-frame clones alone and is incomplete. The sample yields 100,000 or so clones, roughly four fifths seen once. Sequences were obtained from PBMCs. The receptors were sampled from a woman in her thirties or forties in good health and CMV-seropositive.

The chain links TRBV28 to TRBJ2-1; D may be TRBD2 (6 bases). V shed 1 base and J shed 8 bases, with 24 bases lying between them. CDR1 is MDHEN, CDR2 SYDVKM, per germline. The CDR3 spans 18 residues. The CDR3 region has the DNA TGTGCCAGCAGTTTATACACCCTGGCGGGAATTAGGTCCGATGAGCAGTTCTTC. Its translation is CASSLYTLAGIRSDEQFF.

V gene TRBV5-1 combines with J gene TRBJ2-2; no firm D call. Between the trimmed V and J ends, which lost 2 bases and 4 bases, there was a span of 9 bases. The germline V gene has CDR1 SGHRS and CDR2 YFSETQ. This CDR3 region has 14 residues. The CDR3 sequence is CASSFGSGTGELFF. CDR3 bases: TGCGCCAGCAGCTTTGGGTCGGGCACCGGGGAGCTGTTTTTT.

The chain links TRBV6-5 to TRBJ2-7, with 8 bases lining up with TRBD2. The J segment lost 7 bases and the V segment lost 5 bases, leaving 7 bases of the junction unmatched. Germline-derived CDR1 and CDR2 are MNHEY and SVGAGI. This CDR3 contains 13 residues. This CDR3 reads CASSMRGAGEQYF. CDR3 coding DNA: TGTGCCAGCAGTATGCGGGGGGCTGGGGAGCAGTACTTC.

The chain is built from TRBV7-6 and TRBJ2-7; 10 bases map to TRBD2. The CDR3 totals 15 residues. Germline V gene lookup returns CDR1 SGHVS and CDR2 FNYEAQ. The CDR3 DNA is TGTGCGTCAGGGTCCGGGACTAGCGCAACCTACGAGCAGTACTTC. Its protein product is CASGSGTSATYEQYF.

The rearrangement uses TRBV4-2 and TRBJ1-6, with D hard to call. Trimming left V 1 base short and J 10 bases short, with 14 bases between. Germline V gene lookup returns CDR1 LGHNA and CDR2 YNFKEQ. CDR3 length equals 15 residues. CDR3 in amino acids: CASSQARGGFSPLHF. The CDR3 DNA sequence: TGTGCCAGCAGCCAAGCTCGGGGAGGTTTCTCACCCCTCCACTTT.